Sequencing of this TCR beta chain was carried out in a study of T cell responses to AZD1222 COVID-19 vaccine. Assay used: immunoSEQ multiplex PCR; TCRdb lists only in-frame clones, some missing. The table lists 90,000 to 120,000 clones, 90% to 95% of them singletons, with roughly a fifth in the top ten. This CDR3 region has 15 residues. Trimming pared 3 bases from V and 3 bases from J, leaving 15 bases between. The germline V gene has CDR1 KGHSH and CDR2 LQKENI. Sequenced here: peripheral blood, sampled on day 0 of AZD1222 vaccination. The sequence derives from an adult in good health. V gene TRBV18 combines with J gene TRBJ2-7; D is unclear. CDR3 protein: CASSPSTNEFYEQYF. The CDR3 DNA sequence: TGTGCCAGCTCACCTTCCACTAATGAGTTCTACGAGCAGTACTTC. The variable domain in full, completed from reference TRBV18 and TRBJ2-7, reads NAGVMQNPRHLVRRRGQEARLRCSPMKGHSHVYWYRQLPEEGLKFMVYLQKENIIDESGMPKERFSAEFPKEGPSILRIQQVVRGDSAAYFCASSPSTNEFYEQYFGPGTRLTVT.